This TCR beta chain was identified during a study of T-cell memory formation after mild COVID-19. Study outcomes and limitations: A balance of CD4 and CD8 characterized clones contracting day 15 to 85, whereas later expanders leaned CD4+.

This clonotype was counted a few times. Its antigen is currently unknown. TCRdb called the 5' RACE reads again in MiXCR, with one record for every CDR3 protein. The data hold 310,000 or so distinct CDR3 sequences, with about 15% observed a single time. V was pared by 7 bases and J by 4 bases, with 6 bases of the junction left unmatched. The length of the CDR3 is 14 residues. In germline, CDR1 is MNHNY, CDR2 SVGAGI (reference sequence). The rearrangement joins TRBV6-6 to TRBJ1-2; 10 bases map to TRBD1. Sequencing input: PBMCs or a T cell subset sorted from them (not recorded which). The TCR originated in a man younger than 30 who had mild COVID-19 (a few samples of this study predate the infection). Cell type and time point are not known. Written as DNA, the CDR3 is TGTGCCAGCACCCCGACAGGGGGCACCTATGGCTACACCTTC. This codes for CASTPTGGTYGYTF.